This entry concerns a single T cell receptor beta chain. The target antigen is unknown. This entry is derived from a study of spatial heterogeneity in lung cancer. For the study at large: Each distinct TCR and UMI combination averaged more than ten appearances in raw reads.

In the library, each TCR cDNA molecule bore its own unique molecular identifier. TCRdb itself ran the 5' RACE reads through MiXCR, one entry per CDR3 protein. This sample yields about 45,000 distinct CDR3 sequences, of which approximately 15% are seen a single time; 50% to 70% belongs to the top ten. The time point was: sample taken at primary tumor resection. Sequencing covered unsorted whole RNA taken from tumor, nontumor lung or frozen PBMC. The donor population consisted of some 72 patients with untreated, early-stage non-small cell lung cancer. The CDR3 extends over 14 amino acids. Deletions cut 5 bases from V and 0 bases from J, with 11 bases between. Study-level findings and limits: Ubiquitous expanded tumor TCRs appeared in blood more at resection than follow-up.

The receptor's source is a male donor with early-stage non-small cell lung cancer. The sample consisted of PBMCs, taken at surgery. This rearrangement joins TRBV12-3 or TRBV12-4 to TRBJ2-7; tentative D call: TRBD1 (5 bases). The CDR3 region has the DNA TGTGCCAGCAGTGTTCGCAGGGACTCCTACGAGCAGTACTTC. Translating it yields CASSVRRDSYEQYF.